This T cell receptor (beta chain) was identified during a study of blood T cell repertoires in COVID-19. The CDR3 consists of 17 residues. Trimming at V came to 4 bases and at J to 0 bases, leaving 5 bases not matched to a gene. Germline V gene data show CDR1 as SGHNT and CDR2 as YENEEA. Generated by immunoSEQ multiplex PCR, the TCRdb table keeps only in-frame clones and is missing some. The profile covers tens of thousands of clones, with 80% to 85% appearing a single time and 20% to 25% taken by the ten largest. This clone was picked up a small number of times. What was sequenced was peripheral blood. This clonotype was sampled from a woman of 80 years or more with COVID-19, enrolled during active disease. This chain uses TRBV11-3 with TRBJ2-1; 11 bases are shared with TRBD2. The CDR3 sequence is CASSSGTSGNSYNEQFF. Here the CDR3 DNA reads TGTGCCAGCAGCTCTGGGACTAGCGGTAACTCCTACAATGAGCAGTTCTTC.